This entry describes one T cell receptor (beta chain). No antigen is known for it. This entry is derived from a study of a mutant IDH1 vaccine in newly diagnosed glioma. Repertoires were generated with immunoSEQ multiplex PCR, while TCRdb's copy carries only in-frame clones and drops some. The sample has around 130,000 clones, about 82% seen once. Time point reported: week 11, during vaccination. It was 300 ug of mutant IDH1 20-mer peptide that made up each vaccine dose, given with topical imiquimod. V lost 7 bases to trimming and J lost 7 bases; unmatched junction nucleotides: 8. From germline, CDR1 is ENHRY and CDR2 SYGVKD. CDR3 length: 15 residues.

Sample: PBMCs, taken from a glioma patient whose treatment included an IDH1 peptide vaccine. The chain combines TRBV10-3 with TRBJ2-1; 12 nucleotides match TRBD1. This receptor was obtained from a man between 40 and 49 years old with glioma. CDR3 nucleotide sequence: TGTGCCATCAACGAGCCGGGACAGGGGGCAAATGAGCAGTTCTTC. Translating gives CAINEPGQGANEQFF.